These T cell receptor beta chains were read from a single sample in a study of T cells in Graves' hyperthyroidism and ophthalmopathy. TCRdb re-called the multiplex PCR reads with MiXCR, one entry per CDR3 protein. The table lists a few hundred thousand distinct CDR3 sequences, 40% to 55% of them singletons. Input material: peripheral blood or thyroid tissue (not recorded which). The receptor source for this set is an adult woman with Graves' disease, either hyperthyroidism or ophthalmopathy (not recorded which). The CDR3 runs from the conserved cysteine through the conserved F or W. The D gene is left open where the match is weak. A clone size is listed for some rows: how often the clone was seen (once, few, many), or a class if it is expanded.

-,TRBJ1-4,-,TRBV25-1,CASSPFSGQGDEKLFF,TGTGCCAGCAGTCCCTTCTCCGGGCAGGGTGATGAAAAACTGTTTTTT
many,TRBJ2-7,TRBD1,TRBV29-1,CSAPMDRAGYEQYF,TGCAGCGCTCCAATGGACAGGGCGGGATACGAGCAGTACTTC
-,TRBJ1-1,-,TRBV7-9,CASSPQTKSLRAFF,TGTGCCAGCAGCCCACAGACGAAATCCCTCCGAGCTTTCTTT
-,TRBJ2-1,TRBD1,TRBV2,CASSQDRAREQFF,TGTGCCAGCAGTCAGGACAGGGCCCGTGAGCAGTTCTTC
-,TRBJ1-1,TRBD1,TRBV12-3/TRBV12-4,CASSPGWTGGRNTEAFF,TGTGCCAGCAGTCCGGGATGGACAGGGGGTAGGAACACTGAAGCTTTCTTT
many,TRBJ1-2,-,TRBV15,CATSTSPAYGYTF,TGTGCCACCAGCACCTCGCCAGCCTATGGCTACACCTTC
-,TRBJ2-7,-,TRBV4-1,CASSQDFNTPYEQYF,TGTGCCAGCAGCCAAGACTTTAACACCCCCTACGAGCAGTACTTC
many,TRBJ2-7,-,TRBV20-1,CSARGLVILEQYF,TGCAGTGCTAGAGGACTAGTAATTCTCGAGCAATACTTC
-,TRBJ2-5,-,TRBV10-3,CASSYGTGFQETQYF,TGTGCCAGCAGTTATGGCACAGGGTTCCAAGAGACCCAGTACTTC
few,TRBJ2-7,-,TRBV7-9,CASSSVGYRSYEQYF,TGTGCCAGCAGCTCGGTAGGATATCGCTCCTACGAGCAGTACTTC
-,TRBJ1-2,-,TRBV7-3,CASSLSGTRGANGYTF,TGTGCCAGCAGCTTATCGGGAACCCGAGGGGCTAATGGCTACACCTTC
many,TRBJ2-5,-,TRBV7-2,CASSLERVGETQYF,TGTGCCAGCAGCTTAGAGAGGGTGGGAGAGACCCAGTACTTC
-,TRBJ2-3,-,TRBV11-3,CASRPSGDYTQYF,TGTGCCAGCAGGCCCTCTGGCGACTATACGCAGTATTTT
-,TRBJ1-5,-,TRBV29-1,CSSVLGASLNQPQHF,TGCAGCAGCGTTCTTGGGGCCTCCCTCAATCAGCCCCAGCATTTT
many,TRBJ2-7,TRBD2,TRBV20-1,CRPTRNAGGPYEQYF,TGCAGGCCCACCCGTAACGCGGGAGGGCCCTACGAGCAGTACTTC
-,TRBJ1-4,-,TRBV2,CASSDAVGGEKLFF,TGTGCCAGCAGTGACGCGGTAGGGGGTGAAAAACTGTTTTTT
-,TRBJ2-5,-,TRBV20-1,CSARGAQKETQYF,TGCAGTGCTAGAGGGGCACAGAAAGAGACCCAGTACTTC
few,TRBJ1-2,-,TRBV29-1,CSVQKQDTSGDDGYTF,TGCAGCGTCCAAAAACAGGACACTTCCGGGGACGATGGCTACACCTTC
-,TRBJ2-5,-,TRBV7-3,CASSLRVAGTQYF,TGTGCCAGCAGCTTAAGGGTGGCCGGGACCCAGTACTTC
-,TRBJ1-2,-,TRBV20-1,CSATAGDDGYTF,TGCAGTGCTACTGCAGGGGACGATGGCTACACCTTC
-,TRBJ2-7,-,TRBV7-3,CASRPGWEQYF,TGTGCCAGCAGGCCCGGGTGGGAGCAGTACTTC
-,TRBJ2-7,TRBD1,TRBV29-1,CSSSQGIGSYEQYF,TGCAGCAGTTCACAGGGGATTGGGTCCTACGAGCAGTACTTC
-,TRBJ1-5,-,TRBV7-9,CASSFGYGSDQPQHF,TGTGCCAGCAGCTTCGGTTATGGGTCGGATCAGCCCCAGCATTTT
many,TRBJ1-6,-,TRBV7-9,CASSLDPGRQSPLHF,TGTGCCAGCAGCTTAGATCCAGGGCGGCAATCACCCCTCCACTTT
few,TRBJ2-7,-,TRBV6-1,CASSVVQRSRSYEQYF,TGTGCCAGCAGTGTGGTCCAAAGGTCCAGATCCTACGAGCAGTACTTC
-,TRBJ2-7,-,TRBV7-2,CASSLQGDSRSYEQYF,TGTGCCAGCAGCTTACAGGGGGACTCCCGCTCCTACGAGCAGTACTTC
many,TRBJ2-7,-,TRBV7-2,CASSLALGEQYF,TGTGCCAGCAGCTTAGCGCTGGGGGAGCAGTACTTC
-,TRBJ1-3,TRBD1,TRBV3-1,CASSQEDSGGTIYF,TGTGCCAGCAGCCAAGAGGACTCAGGGGGCACCATATATTTT
once,TRBJ1-2,-,TRBV24-1,CATSDPGTSGVYGYTF,TGTGCCACCAGTGATCCGGGGACGAGCGGAGTCTATGGCTACACCTTC
few,TRBJ1-1,TRBD1,TRBV30,CACCDRADTEAFF,TGTGCCTGTTGTGACAGGGCTGACACTGAAGCTTTCTTT
-,TRBJ2-2,-,TRBV24-1,CATSDPTGVGTGELFF,TGTGCCACCAGTGATCCAACGGGAGTTGGCACCGGGGAGCTGTTTTTT
many,TRBJ1-5,TRBD1,TRBV4-1,CASSQEGQGEGQPQHF,TGCGCCAGCAGCCAAGAGGGACAGGGGGAGGGACAGCCCCAGCATTTT
-,TRBJ1-5,TRBD1,TRBV12-3/TRBV12-4,CASRTGSLGGSGQPQHF,TGTGCCAGCAGGACAGGGAGTTTGGGCGGTAGCGGTCAGCCCCAGCATTTT
many,TRBJ1-3,-,TRBV29-1,CSVEAAGLGNTIYF,TGCAGCGTTGAGGCGGCAGGGTTAGGAAACACCATATATTTT
many,TRBJ1-5,-,TRBV25-1,CASSPARDQPQHF,TGTGCCAGCAGTCCAGCAAGGGATCAGCCCCAGCATTTT